The source of this TCR beta chain is a study of Ad26.COV2.S vaccination and SARS-CoV-2 variants. This clone was detected only a few times. The table came from immunoSEQ multiplex PCR; TCRdb's copy has only in-frame clones and leaves some out. The repertoire holds approximately 500,000 clones, roughly 85% seen once, with around 13% in the top ten. The treatment is: about 20 received Ad26.COV2.S at low or high dose, single or two shots; several received placebo; per-sample allocation not given. On day 63 after the first injection, vaccine and placebo recipients gave samples. With 5 bases removed from V and 0 bases from J, the gap between germline ends came to 12 bases. Germline V gives CDR1 MNHEY, CDR2 SVGAGI. This CDR3 region has 15 residues.

The chain carries TRBV6-5 and TRBJ2-3; no clear D. The clonotype was recovered from a person aged 18-60 years who received the Ad26.COV2.S COVID-19 vaccine or a placebo. The starting material was peripheral blood, obtained in a trial of Ad26.COV2.S vaccine versus placebo. The CDR3 nucleotides are TGTGCCAGCAGTAATATGGTTGGCAGCACAGATACGCAGTATTTT. Its translation is CASSNMVGSTDTQYF.